Shown below are 9 T cell receptor beta chains from a single sample sequenced in a study of metastatic and nonmetastatic thyroid tumors. Patients were all untreated before their thyroid surgery. TCRdb reassembled clones from the PCR reads with MiXCR. The table lists 15,000 to 20,000 clones, about 24% of them singletons, with 7.5% in the top ten. Sequencing input: adjacent normal tissue. These receptors originate from a female donor with papillary thyroid cancer or a benign thyroid nodule (not recorded which). Some clones in this sample may be carry-over from other donors' samples.

The chain recombines TRBV7-2 with TRBJ1-1; D gene uncertain. This CDR3 region has 13 residues. The V and J ends lost 3 bases and 5 bases respectively, with 10 bases between them. From germline, CDR1 is SGHTA and CDR2 FQGNSA. CDR3 nucleotides: TGTGCCAGCAGCTTGGGTGGATCGACTGAAGCTTTCTTT. Its translation is CASSLGGSTEAFF.

Within the sample, this clone is medium-sized (0.01 to 0.1%). The chain links TRBV19 to TRBJ2-1, with D uncertain. The V gene lost 5 bases and the J gene lost 3 bases, with 8 bases spanning the gap. Germline CDR1 LNHDA, CDR2 SQIVND (reference sequence). The CDR3 is 13 residues long. CDR3 in DNA: TGTGCCAGTAGTCCCACAGTCTACAATGAGCAGTTCTTC. Translated, it gives CASSPTVYNEQFF.

A word on this clone: A read error may produce the germline difference seen at one junction end. The genes are TRBV28 and TRBJ2-7; D call uncertain. The CDR3 runs 12 residues. The germline CDR1 and CDR2 sequences are MDHEN and SYDVKM. DNA of the CDR3: TGTGCCAGCAGTCCGGGCTCCTACGAGCAATACTTC. Protein sequence: CASSPGSYEQYF.

J is TRBJ2-4 and V is TRBV6-9; 7 positions agree with TRBD1. The V and J ends lost 3 bases and 5 bases, in that order; junction bases with no gene match: 7. The CDR3 has 15 amino acids. CDR1 and CDR2 from the germline V gene are MNHGY and SVAAGI. The CDR3 protein is CASSYGVGQQNIQYF. For the CDR3, the DNA is TGTGCCAGCAGTTACGGGGTGGGACAGCAAAACATTCAGTACTTC.

Within the sample, this clone is medium-sized. This sequence joins TRBV6-2 or TRBV6-3 and TRBJ1-2; 7 bases align to TRBD1. Per the germline V gene, CDR1 is MNHEY and CDR2 is SVGEGT. V shed 6 bases, J shed 5 bases, and the junction held 9 bases outside the gene matches. The CDR3 extends over 14 amino acids. As DNA, the CDR3 is TGTGCCAGCAGCCAAGGGACAGCAAAATATGGCTACACCTTC. The encoded protein is CASSQGTAKYGYTF.

This clone is deemed medium-sized (0.01 to 0.1%). The chain recombines TRBV6-1 with TRBJ1-1; D uncertain. Germline V gene sequence: CDR1 MNHNS, CDR2 SASEGT. Trimming took off 6 bases at V and 2 bases at J, with 10 bases between the two ends. This CDR3 region has 13 residues. In DNA, the CDR3 is TGTGCCAGCAGCGCGACAAGAAACACTGAAGCTTTCTTT. This encodes CASSATRNTEAFF.

This clone occurred many times. Being one base from a much bigger clone, this may be a read error. The chain combines TRBV12-3 or TRBV12-4 with TRBJ1-2, with D perhaps matching TRBD1 (6 bases). This CDR3 is 14 amino acids long. Trimming removed 4 bases from V and 3 bases from J, with 12 bases in between. The CDR3 loop is CASSYGQPDYGYTF. The CDR3 DNA reads as TGTGCCAGCAGTTACGGACAGCCTGACTATGGCTACACCTTC.

This clone was seen many times. This chain uses TRBV4-2 with TRBJ1-1; possibly TRBD1 for D (6 bases). V shed 1 base and J shed 0 bases, with 15 bases lying between them. Germline values: CDR1 LGHNA, CDR2 YNFKEQ. There are 17 residues in the CDR3. CDR3 in amino acids: CASSQVGRGRLNTEAFF. CDR3 in DNA: TGTGCCAGCAGCCAAGTGGGCAGGGGACGATTGAACACTGAAGCTTTCTTT.

A note on this clone: Germline and junction disagree at one end, which may indicate a read error. The chain is built from TRBV20-1 and TRBJ2-5; 8 nucleotides agree with TRBD1. Per germline, CDR1 DFQATT and CDR2 SNEGSKA (reference sequence). CDR3 length: 18 amino acids. This chain's CDR3 is CSARDLSDRAFRQGTQYF. In nucleotides, the CDR3 is TGCAGTGCTAGAGATCTCTCGGACAGGGCTTTCCGCCAAGGGACCCAGTACTTC.